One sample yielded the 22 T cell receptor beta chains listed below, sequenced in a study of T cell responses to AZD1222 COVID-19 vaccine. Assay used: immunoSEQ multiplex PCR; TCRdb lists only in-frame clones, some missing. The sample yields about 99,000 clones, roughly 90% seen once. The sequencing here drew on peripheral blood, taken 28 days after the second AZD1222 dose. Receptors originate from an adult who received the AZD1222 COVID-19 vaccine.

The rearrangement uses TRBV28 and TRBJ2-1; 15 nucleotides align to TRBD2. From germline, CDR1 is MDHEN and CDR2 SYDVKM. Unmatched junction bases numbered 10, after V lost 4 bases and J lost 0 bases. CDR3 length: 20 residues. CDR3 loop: CASSYSPGTSGGSSYNEQFF. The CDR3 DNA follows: TGTGCCAGCAGTTATAGCCCCGGGACTAGCGGGGGGAGCTCCTACAATGAGCAGTTCTTC.

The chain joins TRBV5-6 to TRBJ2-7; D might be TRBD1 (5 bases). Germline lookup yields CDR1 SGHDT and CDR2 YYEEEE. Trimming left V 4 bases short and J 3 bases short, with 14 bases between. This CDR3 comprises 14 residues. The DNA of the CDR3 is TGTGCCAGCAGCCGACAAGGCAGGGACTACGAGCAGTACTTC. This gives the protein CASSRQGRDYEQYF.

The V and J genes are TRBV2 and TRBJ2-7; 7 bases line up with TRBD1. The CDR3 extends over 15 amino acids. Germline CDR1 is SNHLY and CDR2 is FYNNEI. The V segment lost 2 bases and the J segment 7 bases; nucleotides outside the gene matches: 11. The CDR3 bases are TGTGCCAGCAGTGAACAGACAGGGCTATCTTTTGAGCAGTACTTC. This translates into CASSEQTGLSFEQYF.

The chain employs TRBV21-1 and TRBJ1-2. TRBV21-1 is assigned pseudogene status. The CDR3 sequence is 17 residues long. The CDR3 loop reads CASSKIWRYLGPYGYTF. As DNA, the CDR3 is TGTGCCAGCAGCAAAATATGGAGGTATCTGGGTCCCTATGGCTACACCTTC.

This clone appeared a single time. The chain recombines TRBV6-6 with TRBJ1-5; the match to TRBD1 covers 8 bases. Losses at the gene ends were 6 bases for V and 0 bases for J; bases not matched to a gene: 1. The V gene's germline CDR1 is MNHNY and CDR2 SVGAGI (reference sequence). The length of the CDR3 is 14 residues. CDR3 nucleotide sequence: TGTGCCAGCAGCAGGGGGCATAGCAATCAGCCCCAGCATTTT. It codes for CASSRGHSNQPQHF.

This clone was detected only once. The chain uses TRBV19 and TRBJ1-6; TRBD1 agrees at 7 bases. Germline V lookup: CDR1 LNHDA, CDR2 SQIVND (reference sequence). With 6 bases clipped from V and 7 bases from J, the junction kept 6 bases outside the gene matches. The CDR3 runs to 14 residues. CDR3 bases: TGTGCCAGTAGCCACAGGGGAGAGAATTCACCCCTCCACTTT. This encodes CASSHRGENSPLHF. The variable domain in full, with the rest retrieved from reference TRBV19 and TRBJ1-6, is DGGITQSPKYLFRKEGQNVTLSCEQNLNHDAMYWYRQDPGQGLRLIYYSQIVNDFQKGDIAEGYSVSREKKESFPLTVTSAQKNPTAFYLCASSHRGENSPLHFGNGTRLTVT.

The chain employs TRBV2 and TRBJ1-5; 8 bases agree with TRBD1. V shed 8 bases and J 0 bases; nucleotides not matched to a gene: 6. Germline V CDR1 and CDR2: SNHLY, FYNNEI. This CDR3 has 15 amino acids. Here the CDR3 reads CASGQGASSNQPQHF. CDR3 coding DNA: TGTGCCAGCGGGCAGGGGGCTTCTAGCAATCAGCCCCAGCATTTT. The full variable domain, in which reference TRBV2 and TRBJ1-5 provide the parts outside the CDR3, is EPEVTQTPSHQVTQMGQEVILRCVPISNHLYFYWYRQILGQKVEFLVSFYNNEISEKSEIFDDQFSVERPDGSNFTLKIRSTKLEDSAMYFCASGQGASSNQPQHFGDGTRLSIL.

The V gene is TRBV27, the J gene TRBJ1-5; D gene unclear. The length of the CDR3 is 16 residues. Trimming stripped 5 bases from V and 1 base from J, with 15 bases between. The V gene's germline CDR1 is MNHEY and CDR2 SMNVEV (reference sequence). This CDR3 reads CASSPKDGASNQPQHF. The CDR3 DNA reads TGTGCCAGCAGTCCCAAGGACGGCGCGAGCAATCAGCCCCAGCATTTT.

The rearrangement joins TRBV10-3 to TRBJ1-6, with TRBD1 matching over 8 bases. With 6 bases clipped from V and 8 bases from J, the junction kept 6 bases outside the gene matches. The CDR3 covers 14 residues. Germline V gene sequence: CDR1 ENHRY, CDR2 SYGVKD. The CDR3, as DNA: TGTGCCATCAGAAACGACAGGGGCCATTCACCCCTCCACTTT. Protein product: CAIRNDRGHSPLHF.

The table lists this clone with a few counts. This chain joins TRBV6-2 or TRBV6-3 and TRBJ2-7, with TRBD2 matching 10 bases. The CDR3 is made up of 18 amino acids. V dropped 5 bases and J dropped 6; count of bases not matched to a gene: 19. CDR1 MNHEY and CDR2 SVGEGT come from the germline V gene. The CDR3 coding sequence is TGTGCCAGCAGTCCAGTGGCTAGCGGGAGAGATATCCGTTTCGAGCAGTACTTC. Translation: CASSPVASGRDIRFEQYF.

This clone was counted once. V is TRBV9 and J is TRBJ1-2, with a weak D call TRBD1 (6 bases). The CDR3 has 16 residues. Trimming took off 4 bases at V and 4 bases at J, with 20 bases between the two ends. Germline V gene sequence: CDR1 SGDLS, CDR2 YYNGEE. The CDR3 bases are TGTGCCAGCAGCCCCCACTCGCAGGGGAGAGTCTATGGCTACACCTTC. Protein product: CASSPHSQGRVYGYTF.

CDR3 sequence reads: CASSQEWRLNTGELFF. CDR3 sequence (DNA): TGTGCCAGCAGCCAAGAATGGAGGTTGAACACCGGGGAGCTGTTTTTT. The chain uses TRBV4-2 and TRBJ2-2; a weak D match, TRBD2 (5 bases). The germline V gene encodes CDR1 LGHNA and CDR2 YNFKEQ. CDR3 length: 16 amino acids. The V gene lost 0 bases and the J gene lost 1 base, with 9 bases spanning the gap.

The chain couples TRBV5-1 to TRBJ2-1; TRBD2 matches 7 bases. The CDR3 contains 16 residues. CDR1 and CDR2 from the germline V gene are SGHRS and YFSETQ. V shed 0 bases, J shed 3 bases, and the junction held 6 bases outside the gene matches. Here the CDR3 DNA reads TGCGCCAGCAGCTTGGAGGGCGGGAGAATCTACAATGAGCAGTTCTTC. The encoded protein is CASSLEGGRIYNEQFF.

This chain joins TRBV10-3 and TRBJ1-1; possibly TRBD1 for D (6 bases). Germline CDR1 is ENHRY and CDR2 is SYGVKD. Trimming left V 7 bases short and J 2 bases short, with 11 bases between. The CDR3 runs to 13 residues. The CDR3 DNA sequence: TGTGCCATCAACCGGGACAAAAACACTGAAGCTTTCTTT. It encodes CAINRDKNTEAFF.

The chain's CDR3 is CATSRVRGATNEKLFF. CDR3 sequence (DNA): TGTGCCACCAGCAGAGTCCGGGGGGCAACTAATGAAAAACTGTTTTTT. The rearrangement links TRBV15 to TRBJ1-4; a weak D match, TRBD1 (5 bases). The CDR3 has 16 amino acids. Germline loops: CDR1 LNHNV, CDR2 YYDKDF (reference sequence). The germline V and J ends were trimmed by 1 base and 0 bases, with 9 bases remaining between them.

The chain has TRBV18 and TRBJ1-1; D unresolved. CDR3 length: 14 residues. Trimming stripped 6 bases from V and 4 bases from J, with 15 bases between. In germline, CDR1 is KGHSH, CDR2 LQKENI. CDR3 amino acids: CASSVRGFVTEAFF. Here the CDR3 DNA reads TGTGCCAGCTCGGTTCGGGGTTTTGTCACTGAAGCTTTCTTT.

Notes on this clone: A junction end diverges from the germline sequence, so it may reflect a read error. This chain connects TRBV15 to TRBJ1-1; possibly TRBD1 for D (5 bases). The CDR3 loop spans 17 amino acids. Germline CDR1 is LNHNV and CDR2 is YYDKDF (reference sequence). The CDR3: CATSRDRQGRLNTEAFF. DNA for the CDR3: TGTGCCACCAGCAGAGATCGTCAGGGAAGATTGAATACTGAAGCTTTCTTT.

The CDR3, as DNA: TGTGCCAGCAGTTACACACGGGGGCACGACGAGCAGTACTTC. It encodes CASSYTRGHDEQYF. The rearrangement links TRBV6-2 or TRBV6-3 to TRBJ2-7, with D perhaps given as TRBD1 or TRBD2 (6 bases each). The CDR3 runs 14 residues. Germline CDR1 and CDR2: MNHEY and SVGEGT. V was cut by 2 bases and J by 5 bases, with 13 bases left in between.

This chain's CDR3 is CATSDRTQGAGLNEQFF. CDR3 nucleotides: TGTGCCACCAGTGACCGGACCCAGGGAGCGGGGCTGAATGAGCAGTTCTTC. The chain couples TRBV24-1 to TRBJ2-1, with 7 bases matching TRBD2. This CDR3 is built from 17 residues. CDR1 KGHDR and CDR2 SFDVKD come from the germline V gene. V dropped 4 bases and J dropped 7; count of bases not matched to a gene: 15.

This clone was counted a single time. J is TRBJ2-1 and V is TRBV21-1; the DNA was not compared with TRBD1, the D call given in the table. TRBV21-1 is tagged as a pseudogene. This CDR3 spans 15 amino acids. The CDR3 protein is CASSKLGTTYNEQFF. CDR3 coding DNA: TGTGCCAGCAGCAAACTGGGGACAACTTACAATGAGCAGTTCTTC.

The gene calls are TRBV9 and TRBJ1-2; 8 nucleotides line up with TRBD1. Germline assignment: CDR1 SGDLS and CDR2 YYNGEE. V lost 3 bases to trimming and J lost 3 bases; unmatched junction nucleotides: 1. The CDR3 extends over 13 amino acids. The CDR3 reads CASSATGDYGYTF. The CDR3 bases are TGTGCCAGCAGCGCGACAGGGGACTATGGCTACACCTTC.

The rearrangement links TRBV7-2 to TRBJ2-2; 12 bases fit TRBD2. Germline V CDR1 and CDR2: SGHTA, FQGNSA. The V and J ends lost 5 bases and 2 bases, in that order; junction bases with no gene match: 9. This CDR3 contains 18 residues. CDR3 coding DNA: TGTGCCAGCAGCCCAGGAGGACTAGCGGGACTAAACACCGGGGAGCTGTTTTTT. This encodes CASSPGGLAGLNTGELFF. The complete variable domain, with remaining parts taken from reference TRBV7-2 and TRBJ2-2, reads GAGVSQSPSNKVTEKGKDVELRCDPISGHTALYWYRQSLGQGLEFLIYFQGNSAPDKSGLPSDRFSAERTGGSVSTLTIQRTQQEDSAVYLCASSPGGLAGLNTGELFFGEGSRLTVL.